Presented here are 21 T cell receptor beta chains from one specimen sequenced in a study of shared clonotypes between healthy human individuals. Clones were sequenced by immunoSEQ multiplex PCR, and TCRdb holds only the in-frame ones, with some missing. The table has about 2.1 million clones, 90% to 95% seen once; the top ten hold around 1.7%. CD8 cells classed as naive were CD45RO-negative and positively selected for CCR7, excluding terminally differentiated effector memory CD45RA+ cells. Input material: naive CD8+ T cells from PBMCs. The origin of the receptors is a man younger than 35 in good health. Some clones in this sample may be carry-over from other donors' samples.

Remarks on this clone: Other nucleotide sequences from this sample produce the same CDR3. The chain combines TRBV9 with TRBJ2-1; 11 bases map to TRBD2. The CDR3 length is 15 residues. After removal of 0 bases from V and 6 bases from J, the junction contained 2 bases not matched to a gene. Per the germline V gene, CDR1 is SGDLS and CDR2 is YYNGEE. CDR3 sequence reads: CASSVGLAGGNEQFF. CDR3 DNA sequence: TGTGCCAGCAGCGTAGGGCTAGCGGGAGGCAATGAGCAGTTCTTC.

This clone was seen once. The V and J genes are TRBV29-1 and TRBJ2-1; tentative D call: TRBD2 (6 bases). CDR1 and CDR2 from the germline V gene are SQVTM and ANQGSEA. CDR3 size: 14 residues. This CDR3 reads CSSDAGPSRGEQFF. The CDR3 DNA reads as TGCAGTTCCGATGCGGGACCGTCTCGGGGTGAGCAGTTCTTC.

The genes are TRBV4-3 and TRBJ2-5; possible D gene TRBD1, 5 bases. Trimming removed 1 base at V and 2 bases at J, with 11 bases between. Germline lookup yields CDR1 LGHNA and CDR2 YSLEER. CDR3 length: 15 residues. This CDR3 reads CASSQVYAGQETQYF. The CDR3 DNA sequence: TGCGCCAGCAGCCAAGTTTACGCAGGGCAAGAGACCCAGTACTTC.

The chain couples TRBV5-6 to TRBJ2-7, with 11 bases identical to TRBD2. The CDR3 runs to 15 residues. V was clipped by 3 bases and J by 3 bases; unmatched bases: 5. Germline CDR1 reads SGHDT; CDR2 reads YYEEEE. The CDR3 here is CASSSTSGNYYEQYF. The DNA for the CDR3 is TGTGCCAGCAGCTCGACTAGCGGGAACTACTACGAGCAGTACTTC.

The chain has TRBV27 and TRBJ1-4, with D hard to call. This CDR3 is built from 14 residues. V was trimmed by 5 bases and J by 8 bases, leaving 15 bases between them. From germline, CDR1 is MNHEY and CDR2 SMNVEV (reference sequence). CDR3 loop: CASSALERVEKLFF. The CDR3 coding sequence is TGTGCCAGCAGTGCCTTAGAGCGCGTGGAAAAACTGTTTTTT.

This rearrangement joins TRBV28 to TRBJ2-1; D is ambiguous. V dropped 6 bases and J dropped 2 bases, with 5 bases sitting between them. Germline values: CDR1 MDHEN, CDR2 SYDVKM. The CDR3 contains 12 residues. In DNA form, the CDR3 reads TGTGCCAGCAGGTCTACCTACAATGAGCAGTTCTTC. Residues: CASRSTYNEQFF.

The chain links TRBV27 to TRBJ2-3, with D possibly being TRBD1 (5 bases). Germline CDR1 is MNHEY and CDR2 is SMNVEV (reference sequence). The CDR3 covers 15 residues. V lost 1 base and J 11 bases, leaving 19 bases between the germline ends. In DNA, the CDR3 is TGTGCCAGCAGTTTATTGGGCTCAGGAGATAGGGGGCAGTATTTT. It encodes CASSLLGSGDRGQYF.

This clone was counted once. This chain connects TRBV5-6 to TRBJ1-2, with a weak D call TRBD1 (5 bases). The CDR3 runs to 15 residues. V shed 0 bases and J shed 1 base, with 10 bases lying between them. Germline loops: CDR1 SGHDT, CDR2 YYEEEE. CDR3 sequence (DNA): TGTGCCAGCAGCTTGGAAAAGGGGAGTAACTATGGCTACACCTTC. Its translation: CASSLEKGSNYGYTF. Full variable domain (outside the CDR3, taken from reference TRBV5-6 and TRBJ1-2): DAGVTQSPTHLIKTRGQQVTLRCSPKSGHDTVSWYQQALGQGPQFIFQYYEEEERQRGNFPDRFSGHQFPNYSSELNVNALLLGDSALYLCASSLEKGSNYGYTFGSGTRLTVV.

DNA for the CDR3: TGTGCCAGCAGTCCGAGGTGGAGCTCCTACAATGAGCAGTTCTTC. Protein: CASSPRWSSYNEQFF. The gene calls are TRBV25-1 and TRBJ2-1; D is undetermined. The V and J ends lost 5 bases and 0 bases respectively, with 11 bases between them. The CDR3 runs 15 residues. Germline values: CDR1 MGHDK, CDR2 SYGVNS.

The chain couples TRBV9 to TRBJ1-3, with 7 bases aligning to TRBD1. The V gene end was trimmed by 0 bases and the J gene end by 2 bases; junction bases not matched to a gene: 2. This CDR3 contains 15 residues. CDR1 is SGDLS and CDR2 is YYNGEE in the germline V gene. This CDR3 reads CASSVGGTAGNTIYF. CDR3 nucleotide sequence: TGTGCCAGCAGCGTAGGGGGGACAGCTGGAAACACCATATATTTT.

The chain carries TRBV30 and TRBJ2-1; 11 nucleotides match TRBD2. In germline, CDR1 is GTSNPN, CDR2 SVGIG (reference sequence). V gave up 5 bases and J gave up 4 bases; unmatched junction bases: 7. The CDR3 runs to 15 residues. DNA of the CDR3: TGTGCCTGGGTTATAGCGGGAGGGCGATACAATGAGCAGTTCTTC. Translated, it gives CAWVIAGGRYNEQFF. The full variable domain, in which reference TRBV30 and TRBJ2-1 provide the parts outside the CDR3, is SQTIHQWPATLVQPVGSPLSLECTVEGTSNPNLYWYRQAAGRGLQLLFYSVGIGQISSEVPQNLSASRPQDRQFILSSKKLLLSDSGFYLCAWVIAGGRYNEQFFGPGTRLTVL.

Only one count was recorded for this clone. CDR3 sequence reads: CASSLVPPGLAWETQYF. DNA of the CDR3: TGTGCCAGCAGCTTAGTCCCCCCGGGACTAGCATGGGAGACCCAGTACTTC. V is TRBV7-7 and J is TRBJ2-5, with 9 nucleotides matching TRBD2. The germline gives CDR1 SSHAT, CDR2 FNYEAQ (reference sequence). The CDR3 covers 17 residues. V gave up 1 base and J gave up 5 bases; unmatched junction bases: 11.

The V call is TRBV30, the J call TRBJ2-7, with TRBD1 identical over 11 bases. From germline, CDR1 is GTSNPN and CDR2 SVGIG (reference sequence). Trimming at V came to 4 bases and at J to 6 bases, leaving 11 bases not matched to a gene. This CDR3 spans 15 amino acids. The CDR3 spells CAWTRGTGGMREQYF. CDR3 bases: TGTGCCTGGACCCGCGGGACAGGGGGTATGCGCGAGCAGTACTTC.

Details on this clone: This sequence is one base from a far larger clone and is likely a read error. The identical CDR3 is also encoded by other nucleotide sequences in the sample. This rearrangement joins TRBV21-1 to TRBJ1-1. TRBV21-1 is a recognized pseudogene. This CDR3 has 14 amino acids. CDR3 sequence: CASSKYERNTEAFF. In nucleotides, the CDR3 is TGTGCTAGCAGCAAATATGAAAGGAACACTGAAGCTTTCTTT.

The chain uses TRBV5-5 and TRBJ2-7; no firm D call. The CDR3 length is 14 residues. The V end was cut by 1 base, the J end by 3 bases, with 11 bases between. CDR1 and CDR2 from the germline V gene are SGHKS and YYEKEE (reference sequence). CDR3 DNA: TGTGCCAGCAGCTTGTGGCAGAAGTTCTACGAGCAGTACTTC. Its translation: CASSLWQKFYEQYF.

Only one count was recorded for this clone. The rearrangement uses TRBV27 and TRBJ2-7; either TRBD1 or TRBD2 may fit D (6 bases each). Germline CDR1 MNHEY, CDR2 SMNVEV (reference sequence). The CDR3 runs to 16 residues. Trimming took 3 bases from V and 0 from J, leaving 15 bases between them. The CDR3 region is CASSFLIKGGSYEQYF. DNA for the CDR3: TGTGCCAGCAGTTTTCTAATTAAGGGGGGCTCCTACGAGCAGTACTTC.

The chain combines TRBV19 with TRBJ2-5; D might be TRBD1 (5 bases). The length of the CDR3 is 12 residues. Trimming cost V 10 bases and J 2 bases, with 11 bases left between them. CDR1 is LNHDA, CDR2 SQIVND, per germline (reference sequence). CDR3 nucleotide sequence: TGTGCCACCCAGACAGATCAAGAGACCCAGTACTTC. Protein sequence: CATQTDQETQYF.

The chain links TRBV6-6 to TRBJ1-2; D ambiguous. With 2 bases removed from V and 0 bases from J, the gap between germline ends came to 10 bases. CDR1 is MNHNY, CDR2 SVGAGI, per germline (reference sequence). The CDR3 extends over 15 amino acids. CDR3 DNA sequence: TGTGCCAGCAGTTACCAGGCAGATCCTAACTATGGCTACACCTTC. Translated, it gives CASSYQADPNYGYTF.

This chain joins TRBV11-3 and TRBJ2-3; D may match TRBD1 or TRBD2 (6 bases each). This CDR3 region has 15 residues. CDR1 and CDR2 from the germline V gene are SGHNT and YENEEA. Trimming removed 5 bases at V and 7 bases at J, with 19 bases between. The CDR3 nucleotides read TGTGCCAGCAGCCGGAGGGGGGAGGAGCCGAATACGCAGTATTTT. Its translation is CASSRRGEEPNTQYF.

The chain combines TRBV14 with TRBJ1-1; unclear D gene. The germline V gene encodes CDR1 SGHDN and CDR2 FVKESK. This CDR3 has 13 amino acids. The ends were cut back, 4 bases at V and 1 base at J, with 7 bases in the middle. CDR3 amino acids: CASSPYRNTEAFF. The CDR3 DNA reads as TGTGCCAGCAGCCCCTACAGGAACACTGAAGCTTTCTTT.

The DNA for the CDR3 is TGTGCCAGCAGCCAAGAAGACAGGGCCTACGAGCAGTACTTC. Translated: CASSQEDRAYEQYF. The rearrangement joins TRBV4-2 to TRBJ2-7; 7 nucleotides align to TRBD1. The CDR3 is 14 residues long. Germline lookup yields CDR1 LGHNA and CDR2 YNFKEQ. The ends lost 0 bases at V and 2 bases at J; junction bases unmatched: 1.